Listed here are 22 T cell receptor beta chains from one sample, sequenced in a study of PD-1 blockade in classical Hodgkin lymphoma. Assay used: immunoSEQ multiplex PCR; TCRdb lists only in-frame clones, some missing. The data contain some 60,000 clones, approximately 90% of them singletons. Every patient was affected by relapse after autologous stem cell transplantation, while exposure to brentuximab vedotin was not uniform. Sequenced material: peripheral blood mononuclear cells (PBMCs), taken at baseline. Source of these receptors: a human donor with classical Hodgkin lymphoma.

This clone was observed once. The chain links TRBV5-1 to TRBJ2-7; 7 nucleotides line up with TRBD1. Trimming removed 3 bases from V and 2 bases from J; junction bases left unmatched: 2. CDR1 is SGHRS, CDR2 YFSETQ, per germline. The CDR3 extends over 13 amino acids. CDR3 bases: TGCGCCAGCAGCTGGGGACAGCCCTACGAGCAGTACTTC. This gives the protein CASSWGQPYEQYF.

This clone has only one observation. V is TRBV20-1 and J is TRBJ1-2; D not resolved. Per the germline V gene, CDR1 is DFQATT and CDR2 is SNEGSKA (reference sequence). Trimming shortened V by 6 bases and J by 4 bases, and 9 bases separated the two germline ends. There are 11 residues in the CDR3. CDR3 sequence reads: CSASWLYGYTF. Here the CDR3 DNA reads TGCAGTGCCTCATGGCTCTATGGCTACACCTTC.

This clone was counted once. The chain uses TRBV27 and TRBJ2-3; D is unresolved. Deletions cut 2 bases from V and 0 bases from J, with 9 bases between. The CDR3 is made up of 15 amino acids. Looked up from germline, CDR1 is MNHEY and CDR2 is SMNVEV (reference sequence). The CDR3 DNA sequence: TGTGCCAGCAGTTTAAGTCCGCTGAGCACAGATACGCAGTATTTT. Protein sequence: CASSLSPLSTDTQYF.

The chain uses TRBV18 and TRBJ2-2; TRBD1 aligns across 7 bases. Germline values: CDR1 KGHSH, CDR2 LQKENI. This CDR3 spans 16 amino acids. J lost 0 bases, V lost 8 bases, and 9 bases had no gene match. The DNA for the CDR3 is TGTGCCAGCACCCGGTCGACAGGGACGAACACCGGGGAGCTGTTTTTT. Translation: CASTRSTGTNTGELFF.

The V and J genes are TRBV9 and TRBJ1-3, with D uncertain. The germline V and J ends were trimmed by 3 bases and 0 bases, with 13 bases remaining between them. Looked up from germline, CDR1 is SGDLS and CDR2 is YYNGEE. The CDR3 contains 16 residues. This chain's CDR3 is CASSDVAGNSGNTIYF. For the CDR3, the DNA is TGTGCCAGCAGCGACGTGGCGGGGAACTCTGGAAACACCATATATTTT.

The genes are TRBV2 and TRBJ2-3; 9 bases are shared with TRBD2. Germline V gives CDR1 SNHLY, CDR2 FYNNEI. V shed 10 bases and J 5 bases; nucleotides not matched to a gene: 16. CDR3 length: 16 residues. The CDR3: CATLLRGRGGKDTQYF. In nucleotides, the CDR3 is TGTGCCACCCTCCTACGTGGGCGGGGGGGCAAAGATACGCAGTATTTT. Supplemented by reference TRBV2 and TRBJ2-3, the full variable domain reads EPEVTQTPSHQVTQMGQEVILRCVPISNHLYFYWYRQILGQKVEFLVSFYNNEISEKSEIFDDQFSVERPDGSNFTLKIRSTKLEDSAMYFCATLLRGRGGKDTQYFGPGTRLTVL.

The rearrangement links TRBV6-4 to TRBJ1-6; D is unresolved. Between the trimmed V and J ends, which lost 0 bases and 4 bases, there was a span of 7 bases. The CDR3 runs to 15 residues. Germline V gene lookup returns CDR1 MRHNA and CDR2 SNTAGT. This CDR3 reads CASSDSTDYNSPLHF. CDR3 DNA sequence: TGTGCCAGCAGTGACTCCACGGATTATAATTCACCCCTCCACTTT.

The chain joins TRBV2 to TRBJ2-2, with D perhaps TRBD1 (6 bases). V dropped 5 bases and J dropped 5 bases, with 15 bases sitting between them. Germline V gives CDR1 SNHLY, CDR2 FYNNEI. The CDR3 contains 15 residues. CDR3 in amino acids: CASSLQGEFTGELFF. CDR3 coding DNA: TGTGCCAGCAGTTTACAGGGAGAATTTACCGGGGAGCTGTTTTTT.

The chain links TRBV10-3 to TRBJ1-5, with a weak D call TRBD1 (5 bases). The CDR3 length is 15 residues. Trimming left V 5 bases short and J 2 bases short, with 13 bases between. The V gene's germline CDR1 is ENHRY and CDR2 SYGVKD. CDR3 loop: CAISPQGSGNQPQHF. CDR3 sequence (DNA): TGTGCCATCAGTCCTCAGGGATCTGGCAATCAGCCCCAGCATTTT.

A few counts support this clone. The gene calls are TRBV11-2 and TRBJ1-6, with TRBD1 matching over 7 bases. Germline V CDR1 and CDR2: SGHAT, FQNNGV. Trimming at V came to 4 bases and at J to 7 bases, leaving 4 bases not matched to a gene. CDR3 length equals 14 residues. DNA for the CDR3: TGTGCCAGCAGCTCAGGGGGGTTCAATTCACCCCTCCACTTT. Translating it yields CASSSGGFNSPLHF.

The chain recombines TRBV12-5 with TRBJ1-2; D gene ambiguous. This CDR3 region has 13 residues. The germline CDR1 and CDR2 sequences are LGHNT and FRNRAP. V shed 1 base and J shed 8 bases, with 11 bases lying between them. CDR3 protein: CASGLGPGGGYTF. In DNA form, the CDR3 reads TGTGCTAGTGGTTTGGGCCCCGGAGGGGGCTACACCTTC.

This chain connects TRBV5-5 to TRBJ1-5; a possible D gene is TRBD1 (6 bases). Per germline, CDR1 SGHKS and CDR2 YYEKEE (reference sequence). V lost 3 bases and J 4 bases, leaving 11 bases between the germline ends. CDR3 size: 14 residues. The CDR3 DNA reads as TGTGCCAGCAGCTGGGGCCAGGGGAATCAGCCCCAGCATTTT. Its protein is CASSWGQGNQPQHF.

The chain carries TRBV20-1 and TRBJ2-1; no clear D gene. The V end was cut by 5 bases, the J end by 8 bases, with 10 bases between. The length of the CDR3 is 11 residues. Germline lookup yields CDR1 DFQATT and CDR2 SNEGSKA (reference sequence). The CDR3 is CSARPYDEQFF. In DNA form, the CDR3 reads TGCAGTGCTCGCCCTTATGATGAGCAGTTCTTC.

The V and J genes are TRBV6-6 and TRBJ2-3; 7 positions agree with TRBD2. The germline V gene has CDR1 MNHNY and CDR2 SVGAGI (reference sequence). The J segment lost 0 bases and the V segment lost 7 bases, leaving 1 base of the junction unmatched. This CDR3 comprises 13 residues. The CDR3 protein is CASMGGSTDTQYF. The CDR3 nucleotides are TGTGCCAGCATGGGGGGGAGCACAGATACGCAGTATTTT.

This sequence joins TRBV6-5 and TRBJ2-1, with a weak D call TRBD1 (6 bases). V dropped 2 bases and J dropped 8 bases, with 16 bases sitting between them. CDR1 and CDR2 from the germline V gene are MNHEY and SVGAGI. The CDR3 is 15 amino acids. The CDR3 region is CASSYRAGVYYEQFF. CDR3 nucleotide sequence: TGTGCCAGCAGTTACAGGGCAGGGGTTTACTATGAGCAGTTCTTC.

The V call is TRBV30, the J call TRBJ1-3; unclear D gene. Trimming removed 4 bases at V and 0 bases at J, with 7 bases between. The germline CDR1 and CDR2 sequences are GTSNPN and SVGIG (reference sequence). The CDR3 loop spans 13 amino acids. The CDR3 coding sequence is TGTGCCTGGACGATGAGCTCTGGAAACACCATATATTTT. Protein: CAWTMSSGNTIYF.

V is TRBV4-1 and J is TRBJ2-5; 7 bases map to TRBD2. In germline, CDR1 is MGHRA, CDR2 YSYEKL. The CDR3 covers 15 residues. J gave up 4 bases and V 1 base, and 6 bases lay outside the gene matches. The CDR3 nucleotides are TGCGCCAGCAGCCAAGTGTGGGAGGGAAGAGAGACCCAGTACTTC. Amino acid sequence: CASSQVWEGRETQYF.

This chain links TRBV7-9 with TRBJ1-5, with D hard to call. V shed 4 bases and J shed 4 bases, with 5 bases lying between them. The length of the CDR3 is 12 residues. Germline-derived CDR1 and CDR2 are SEHNR and FQNEAQ (reference sequence). The CDR3 is CASSSQNQPQHF. The CDR3 nucleotides read TGTGCCAGCAGCTCCCAAAATCAGCCCCAGCATTTT. The entire variable domain, with the rest obtained from reference TRBV7-9 and TRBJ1-5, is as follows: DTGVSQNPRHKITKRGQNVTFRCDPISEHNRLYWYRQTLGQGPEFLTYFQNEAQLEKSRLLSDRFSAERPKGSFSTLEIQRTEQGDSAMYLCASSSQNQPQHFGDGTRLSIL.

The chain uses TRBV14 and TRBJ2-1; the D is unclear. V dropped 6 bases and J dropped 2 bases, with 8 bases sitting between them. CDR1 is SGHDN, CDR2 FVKESK, per germline. The CDR3 runs to 13 residues. This CDR3 is CASSILAYNEQFF. The CDR3 DNA is TGTGCCAGCAGTATCCTAGCCTACAATGAGCAGTTCTTC.

This rearrangement joins TRBV29-1 to TRBJ1-2, with TRBD1 matching over 9 bases. The CDR3 length is 13 residues. With V trimmed by 6 bases and J by 8 bases, 10 bases remained unmatched. CDR1 SQVTM and CDR2 ANQGSEA come from the germline V gene. Here the CDR3 reads CSVDRGMLYGYTF. CDR3 bases: TGCAGCGTCGACAGGGGGATGCTTTACGGCTACACCTTC.

This clone appeared once. The chain employs TRBV28 and TRBJ1-1; D is uncertain. V dropped 3 bases and J dropped 7 bases, with 12 bases sitting between them. CDR1 MDHEN and CDR2 SYDVKM come from the germline V gene. This CDR3 region has 13 residues. The CDR3 spells CASSLGQWGEAFF. The CDR3 region has the DNA TGTGCCAGCAGTTTGGGCCAGTGGGGTGAAGCTTTCTTT.

The chain joins TRBV2 to TRBJ2-3; 9 nucleotides align to TRBD2. The germline CDR1 and CDR2 sequences are SNHLY and FYNNEI. Trimming at V came to 7 bases and at J to 5 bases, leaving 13 bases not matched to a gene. The CDR3 runs to 16 residues. The CDR3 nucleotides read TGTGCCAGCAATCCTACGATTAGCGGGAGCGGAGATACGCAGTATTTT. Amino acids: CASNPTISGSGDTQYF.